A selection of T cell receptor beta chains follows, all from one sample in a study of identical twins. TCRdb recomputed calls from the 5' RACE reads with MiXCR, one row per CDR3 protein. The data hold 400,000 to 500,000 distinct CDR3 sequences, with roughly an eighth observed a single time. In addition, the sample was reused for a study of yellow fever vaccine responses in identical twins.

The sequenced sample consisted of CD4+ T cells sorted from blood. Receptors were obtained from a woman between 18 and 29 years old in good health. Both conserved end residues are part of each CDR3. A D gene is named only where the DNA matches it firmly. Where a row states a size, it is once, few, many or the class of an expanded clone; other rows omit it.

d_gene: -
v_gene: TRBV4-2
abundance: -
j_gene: TRBJ2-3
CDR3aa: CASSQDAVGSDTQYF
CDR3nt: TGTGCCAGCAGCCAAGATGCCGTGGGGTCAGATACGCAGTATTTT

d_gene: TRBD1
v_gene: TRBV5-1
abundance: few
j_gene: TRBJ2-2
CDR3aa: CASSSGQGALTGELFF
CDR3nt: TGCGCCAGCAGCTCGGGACAGGGGGCGCTCACCGGGGAGCTGTTTTTT

d_gene: -
v_gene: TRBV12-3/TRBV12-4
abundance: -
j_gene: TRBJ1-2
CDR3aa: CASSWPARNYGYTF
CDR3nt: TGTGCCAGCAGTTGGCCGGCGAGGAACTATGGCTACACCTTC

d_gene: -
v_gene: TRBV12-3/TRBV12-4
abundance: few
j_gene: TRBJ2-6
CDR3aa: CASSFGPSSGANVLTF
CDR3nt: TGTGCCAGCAGTTTTGGTCCGTCCTCTGGGGCCAACGTCCTGACTTTC

d_gene: -
v_gene: TRBV15
abundance: few
j_gene: TRBJ1-1
CDR3aa: CATSFSTPWAEAFF
CDR3nt: TGTGCCACCAGCTTCTCGACCCCTTGGGCTGAAGCTTTCTTT

d_gene: -
v_gene: TRBV28
abundance: few
j_gene: TRBJ2-1
CDR3aa: CASSLGWGIGQRDNEQFF
CDR3nt: TGTGCCAGCAGTTTAGGCTGGGGGATTGGACAGAGGGACAATGAGCAGTTCTTC

d_gene: TRBD2
v_gene: TRBV7-2
abundance: few
j_gene: TRBJ2-1
CDR3aa: CASSYIRTSENEQFF
CDR3nt: TGTGCCAGCAGCTATATAAGGACTAGCGAGAATGAGCAGTTCTTC

d_gene: -
v_gene: TRBV12-3/TRBV12-4
abundance: many
j_gene: TRBJ1-4
CDR3aa: CASSFRGDREKLFF
CDR3nt: TGTGCCAGCAGTTTTCGAGGGGATCGCGAAAAACTGTTTTTT

d_gene: TRBD2
v_gene: TRBV2
abundance: few
j_gene: TRBJ2-1
CDR3aa: CASKKGLAYNEQFF
CDR3nt: TGTGCCAGCAAAAAGGGACTAGCCTACAATGAGCAGTTCTTC

d_gene: -
v_gene: TRBV28
abundance: -
j_gene: TRBJ2-1
CDR3aa: CASSPPGREMRNEQFF
CDR3nt: TGTGCCAGCAGTCCCCCCGGACGGGAGATGAGGAATGAGCAGTTCTTC

d_gene: TRBD1
v_gene: TRBV24-1
abundance: few
j_gene: TRBJ2-5
CDR3aa: CATSDGGTGHQETQYF
CDR3nt: TGTGCCACCAGTGATGGGGGGACAGGCCACCAAGAGACCCAGTACTTC

d_gene: -
v_gene: TRBV6-2/TRBV6-3
abundance: few
j_gene: TRBJ2-2
CDR3aa: CASSYSLLGELFF
CDR3nt: TGTGCCAGCAGTTACTCGTTACTCGGGGAGCTGTTTTTT

d_gene: TRBD2
v_gene: TRBV15
abundance: -
j_gene: TRBJ2-3
CDR3aa: CATSRDSGGTDTQYF
CDR3nt: TGTGCCACCAGCAGAGATTCGGGAGGGACAGATACGCAGTATTTT

d_gene: TRBD1
v_gene: TRBV29-1
abundance: few
j_gene: TRBJ2-7
CDR3aa: CSVVTQGGPLEQYF
CDR3nt: TGCAGCGTGGTCACACAGGGGGGACCACTCGAGCAGTACTTC

d_gene: -
v_gene: TRBV12-3/TRBV12-4
abundance: -
j_gene: TRBJ2-4
CDR3aa: CASSLRGRNIQYF
CDR3nt: TGTGCCAGCAGTTTAAGGGGGAGGAACATTCAGTACTTC

d_gene: -
v_gene: TRBV7-2
abundance: many
j_gene: TRBJ2-7
CDR3aa: CASSPSSGLEQYF
CDR3nt: TGTGCCAGCAGCCCCTCCTCTGGACTCGAGCAGTACTTC

d_gene: -
v_gene: TRBV5-1
abundance: -
j_gene: TRBJ2-5
CDR3aa: CASSLSYNPQGRRETQYF
CDR3nt: TGCGCCAGCAGCTTGTCCTACAACCCTCAGGGTCGCAGGGAGACCCAGTACTTC

d_gene: TRBD2
v_gene: TRBV4-1
abundance: few
j_gene: TRBJ2-4
CDR3aa: CASSQDGGGRGNIQYF
CDR3nt: TGCGCCAGCAGCCAAGATGGCGGGGGGCGCGGAAACATTCAGTACTTC

d_gene: -
v_gene: TRBV19
abundance: -
j_gene: TRBJ2-7
CDR3aa: CASSIVGYEQYF
CDR3nt: TGTGCCAGTAGTATAGTGGGCTACGAGCAGTACTTC

d_gene: TRBD2
v_gene: TRBV6-2/TRBV6-3
abundance: many
j_gene: TRBJ2-7
CDR3aa: CASRLAGGYEQYF
CDR3nt: TGTGCCAGCAGACTAGCGGGGGGCTACGAGCAGTACTTC

d_gene: -
v_gene: TRBV24-1
abundance: -
j_gene: TRBJ2-1
CDR3aa: CATSEPLINEQFF
CDR3nt: TGTGCCACCAGTGAGCCCCTAATAAATGAGCAGTTCTTC

d_gene: -
v_gene: TRBV25-1
abundance: many
j_gene: TRBJ1-1
CDR3aa: CASSDLRVNTEAFF
CDR3nt: TGTGCCAGCAGTGATCTCCGTGTGAACACTGAAGCTTTCTTT

d_gene: -
v_gene: TRBV25-1
abundance: many
j_gene: TRBJ2-1
CDR3aa: CASSEFFGGASNEQFF
CDR3nt: TGTGCCAGCAGTGAATTCTTCGGGGGCGCGAGCAATGAGCAGTTCTTC

d_gene: -
v_gene: TRBV6-2/TRBV6-3
abundance: few
j_gene: TRBJ2-5
CDR3aa: CASSYSDLRTQYF
CDR3nt: TGTGCCAGCAGTTACTCCGACCTTAGGACCCAGTACTTC

d_gene: -
v_gene: TRBV27
abundance: few
j_gene: TRBJ2-5
CDR3aa: CASSLGDGLGEETQYF
CDR3nt: TGTGCCAGCAGTTTAGGGGACGGCTTAGGGGAGGAGACCCAGTACTTC

d_gene: -
v_gene: TRBV3-1
abundance: few
j_gene: TRBJ2-5
CDR3aa: CASSQGSAGRETQYF
CDR3nt: TGTGCCAGCAGCCAAGGATCGGCAGGCCGAGAGACCCAGTACTTC

d_gene: TRBD2
v_gene: TRBV29-1
abundance: few
j_gene: TRBJ2-1
CDR3aa: CSVEGGGVINEQFF
CDR3nt: TGCAGCGTTGAAGGCGGGGGGGTTATAAATGAGCAGTTCTTC

d_gene: -
v_gene: TRBV28
abundance: few
j_gene: TRBJ2-7
CDR3aa: CASSLWRGEQYF
CDR3nt: TGTGCCAGCAGTTTATGGAGGGGCGAGCAGTACTTC

d_gene: -
v_gene: TRBV20-1
abundance: -
j_gene: TRBJ2-2
CDR3aa: CSLFPGRGELFF
CDR3nt: TGCAGCCTATTTCCGGGTCGCGGGGAGCTGTTTTTT

d_gene: -
v_gene: TRBV20-1
abundance: -
j_gene: TRBJ1-6
CDR3aa: CSARLERLNSPLHF
CDR3nt: TGCAGTGCTAGACTTGAACGCCTCAATTCACCCCTCCACTTT

d_gene: -
v_gene: TRBV5-1
abundance: few
j_gene: TRBJ2-5
CDR3aa: CASSPVRQKQETQYF
CDR3nt: TGCGCCAGCAGCCCGGTCCGGCAAAAGCAAGAGACCCAGTACTTC

d_gene: TRBD2
v_gene: TRBV7-2
abundance: many
j_gene: TRBJ2-1
CDR3aa: CASSKSGGRTYNEQFF
CDR3nt: TGTGCCAGCTCAAAGAGCGGGGGCAGGACCTACAATGAGCAGTTCTTC

d_gene: TRBD2
v_gene: TRBV7-9
abundance: few
j_gene: TRBJ2-7
CDR3aa: CASSSLGGGAPYEQYF
CDR3nt: TGTGCCAGCAGCTCTCTTGGGGGGGGAGCCCCCTACGAGCAGTACTTC

d_gene: -
v_gene: TRBV20-1
abundance: -
j_gene: TRBJ1-6
CDR3aa: CSASAAGRESPLHF
CDR3nt: TGCAGTGCTAGCGCTGCGGGAAGGGAATCACCCCTCCACTTT

d_gene: -
v_gene: TRBV12-3/TRBV12-4
abundance: many
j_gene: TRBJ2-2
CDR3aa: CASRPDGNTGELFF
CDR3nt: TGTGCCAGCAGGCCCGACGGAAACACCGGGGAGCTGTTTTTT

d_gene: TRBD2
v_gene: TRBV12-3/TRBV12-4
abundance: few
j_gene: TRBJ2-2
CDR3aa: CASSVRLAGNTGELFF
CDR3nt: TGTGCCAGCAGCGTAAGACTAGCGGGAAACACCGGGGAGCTGTTTTTT

d_gene: -
v_gene: TRBV3-1
abundance: -
j_gene: TRBJ1-5
CDR3aa: CASSPRGTDQPQHF
CDR3nt: TGTGCCAGCAGCCCCCGTGGGACCGATCAGCCCCAGCATTTT

d_gene: TRBD2
v_gene: TRBV7-9
abundance: many
j_gene: TRBJ2-7
CDR3aa: CASSPRGGYYEQYF
CDR3nt: TGTGCCAGCAGCCCGCGGGGGGGCTACTACGAGCAGTACTTC

d_gene: -
v_gene: TRBV20-1
abundance: many
j_gene: TRBJ2-7
CDR3aa: CSARDGPYEQYF
CDR3nt: TGCAGTGCTAGAGATGGGCCCTACGAGCAGTACTTC

d_gene: TRBD2
v_gene: TRBV7-3
abundance: few
j_gene: TRBJ2-7
CDR3aa: CASSPGLPSYEQYF
CDR3nt: TGTGCCAGCAGCCCGGGACTACCCTCCTACGAGCAGTACTTC

d_gene: -
v_gene: TRBV7-7
abundance: many
j_gene: TRBJ2-3
CDR3aa: CASSQSGGDTDTQYF
CDR3nt: TGTGCTAGCAGCCAATCAGGGGGGGACACAGATACGCAGTATTTT

d_gene: -
v_gene: TRBV5-1
abundance: many
j_gene: TRBJ2-7
CDR3aa: CASSGEFYEQYF
CDR3nt: TGCGCCAGCAGCGGTGAGTTCTACGAGCAGTACTTC

d_gene: TRBD2
v_gene: TRBV10-3
abundance: -
j_gene: TRBJ2-1
CDR3aa: CAISVLAGGPVHEQFF
CDR3nt: TGTGCCATCAGTGTATTAGCGGGAGGGCCTGTCCATGAGCAGTTCTTC

d_gene: -
v_gene: TRBV29-1
abundance: many
j_gene: TRBJ2-5
CDR3aa: CSVTETSSRGETQYF
CDR3nt: TGCAGCGTTACCGAAACTAGCTCAAGAGGGGAGACCCAGTACTTC

d_gene: TRBD2
v_gene: TRBV12-3/TRBV12-4
abundance: -
j_gene: TRBJ2-7
CDR3aa: CASSLGLASPQQYF
CDR3nt: TGTGCCAGCAGTTTAGGACTAGCGAGCCCCCAGCAGTACTTC

d_gene: -
v_gene: TRBV29-1
abundance: -
j_gene: TRBJ2-5
CDR3aa: CSVSPGVGETQYF
CDR3nt: TGCAGCGTTAGCCCGGGTGTAGGAGAGACCCAGTACTTC

d_gene: -
v_gene: TRBV3-1
abundance: few
j_gene: TRBJ1-5
CDR3aa: CASSQEFDQPQHF
CDR3nt: TGTGCCAGCAGCCAAGAATTCGATCAGCCCCAGCATTTT

d_gene: TRBD1
v_gene: TRBV6-5
abundance: -
j_gene: TRBJ1-2
CDR3aa: CASSFDRGGYGYTF
CDR3nt: TGTGCCAGCAGTTTTGACAGGGGCGGCTATGGCTACACCTTC

d_gene: -
v_gene: TRBV7-8
abundance: few
j_gene: TRBJ1-3
CDR3aa: CASRPQGASGNTIYF
CDR3nt: TGTGCCAGCAGGCCTCAGGGAGCCTCTGGAAACACCATATATTTT

d_gene: -
v_gene: TRBV20-1
abundance: -
j_gene: TRBJ2-3
CDR3aa: CSAHLGDTQYF
CDR3nt: TGCAGTGCTCATTTGGGTGATACGCAGTATTTT

d_gene: TRBD1
v_gene: TRBV18
abundance: -
j_gene: TRBJ2-4
CDR3aa: CASSPPTGSSIQYF
CDR3nt: TGTGCCAGCTCACCACCGACAGGGAGCAGCATTCAGTACTTC

d_gene: -
v_gene: TRBV11-2
abundance: -
j_gene: TRBJ2-3
CDR3aa: CASSHPRGAQYF
CDR3nt: TGTGCCAGCAGCCACCCCCGTGGTGCGCAGTATTTT

d_gene: -
v_gene: TRBV2
abundance: few
j_gene: TRBJ2-3
CDR3aa: CASSDGWGSTDTQYF
CDR3nt: TGTGCCAGCAGTGATGGCTGGGGCTCCACAGATACGCAGTATTTT

d_gene: TRBD2
v_gene: TRBV7-2
abundance: few
j_gene: TRBJ2-1
CDR3aa: CASSLALAGVPEQFF
CDR3nt: TGTGCCAGCAGCTTAGCGCTAGCGGGAGTTCCTGAGCAGTTCTTC

d_gene: -
v_gene: TRBV19
abundance: few
j_gene: TRBJ1-1
CDR3aa: CASSIDLGRGGVNTEAFF
CDR3nt: TGTGCCAGTAGTATAGATCTCGGCAGAGGGGGAGTCAACACTGAAGCTTTCTTT

d_gene: TRBD1
v_gene: TRBV6-5
abundance: few
j_gene: TRBJ1-6
CDR3aa: CASSYVKGAQSPLHF
CDR3nt: TGTGCCAGCAGTTACGTCAAGGGGGCTCAGTCACCCCTCCACTTT

d_gene: TRBD2
v_gene: TRBV12-3/TRBV12-4
abundance: many
j_gene: TRBJ2-1
CDR3aa: CASRRVAGLWNEQFF
CDR3nt: TGTGCCAGCAGGAGAGTAGCGGGGTTGTGGAATGAGCAGTTCTTC